The 18 T cell receptor beta chains below come from one sample, sequenced in a study of beta chain features in type 1 diabetes. What was sequenced were expressed TCRB transcripts, since all of the isolated RNA had been reverse transcribed. Measured with immunoSEQ multiplex PCR; TCRdb has only the in-frame clones, and not every one. The top ten hold approximately 0.035% of the sample, which has some 410,000 clones, roughly 13% seen once. The sequenced material came from naive CD4+ T cells from blood. These receptors came from a man aged 30 to 45 in good health.

Only a few counts were recorded for this clone. The chain carries TRBV4-2 and TRBJ2-1; D gene ambiguous. Germline loops: CDR1 LGHNA, CDR2 YNFKEQ. The CDR3 covers 13 residues. V dropped 0 bases and J dropped 5 bases, with 5 bases sitting between them. The DNA for the CDR3 is TGTGCCAGCAGCCAAGAAACAGACAATGAGCAGTTCTTC. The encoded protein is CASSQETDNEQFF.

A few counts support this clone. The chain recombines TRBV19 with TRBJ2-7, with 11 bases lining up with TRBD2. The CDR3 loop spans 13 amino acids. Trimming at V came to 8 bases and at J to 2 bases, leaving 2 bases not matched to a gene. The V gene's germline CDR1 is LNHDA and CDR2 SQIVND (reference sequence). The CDR3 loop reads CASGTSGPYEQYF. In DNA, the CDR3 is TGTGCCAGTGGGACTAGCGGACCCTACGAGCAGTACTTC.

The V and J genes are TRBV7-8 and TRBJ2-5; TRBD1 is a possible D gene (5 bases). The CDR3 has 13 residues. Germline loops: CDR1 SGHVS, CDR2 FQNEAQ. Trimming took off 2 bases at V and 5 bases at J, with 9 bases between the two ends. CDR3 in amino acids: CASSLLGLETQYF. The CDR3 bases are TGTGCCAGCAGCTTATTGGGGCTGGAGACCCAGTACTTC. Drawing the rest from reference TRBV7-8 and TRBJ2-5, the complete variable domain is GAGVSQSPRYKVAKRGQDVALRCDPISGHVSLFWYQQALGQGPEFLTYFQNEAQLDKSGLPSDRFFAERPEGSVSTLKIQRTQQEDSAVYLCASSLLGLETQYFGPGTRLLVL.

The chain joins TRBV7-2 to TRBJ2-3; D not certain. The CDR3 is 13 residues long. Germline V gives CDR1 SGHTA, CDR2 FQGNSA. Trimming left V 5 bases short and J 4 bases short, with 10 bases between. The CDR3 DNA reads TGTGCCAGCAGCATCGGCCGGGCAGATACGCAGTATTTT. Its translation is CASSIGRADTQYF.

This clone was counted a few times. This sequence joins TRBV11-1 and TRBJ2-3; D is unclear. The ends were cut back, 5 bases at V and 6 bases at J, with 15 bases in the middle. Germline lookup yields CDR1 SGHAT and CDR2 FQDESV (reference sequence). This CDR3 region has 14 residues. The chain's CDR3 is CASSPSSDLDTQYF. The DNA for the CDR3 is TGTGCCAGCAGCCCTAGTTCGGATCTGGATACGCAGTATTTT.

This clone was observed a few times. This sequence joins TRBV7-6 and TRBJ2-7; TRBD2 matches 9 bases. CDR3 size: 16 residues. J lost 1 base, V lost 5 bases, and 9 bases had no gene match. Germline lookup yields CDR1 SGHVS and CDR2 FNYEAQ. Here the CDR3 reads CASSGGASGKSYEQYV. For the CDR3, the DNA is TGTGCCAGCAGCGGGGGGGCTAGCGGGAAATCCTACGAGCAGTACGTC.

In its sample, this clone was seen many times. Other nucleotide sequences in the sample specify the same CDR3. This chain uses TRBV5-4 with TRBJ1-5; TRBD1 might be the D (5 bases). This CDR3 contains 14 residues. Germline V CDR1 and CDR2: SGHNT, YYREEE (reference sequence). V was trimmed by 1 base and J by 2 bases, leaving 7 bases between them. This CDR3 reads CASSLQGRNQPQHF. The CDR3 bases are TGTGCCAGCAGCTTGCAGGGCCGCAATCAGCCCCAGCATTTT.

This rearrangement joins TRBV4-1 to TRBJ2-3; D could derive from TRBD1 or TRBD2 (5 bases each). The CDR3 is 16 amino acids. V lost 7 bases to trimming and J lost 2 bases, with 19 bases between them. CDR1 and CDR2 (germline): MGHRA, YSYEKL. The CDR3 nucleotides are TGCGCCAGCATACGGGGATACGGGGCCCCCACAGATACGCAGTATTTT. Protein sequence: CASIRGYGAPTDTQYF.

The table lists this clone with a few counts. The chain recombines TRBV4-3 with TRBJ2-3; 8 bases fit TRBD2. The CDR3 is 17 amino acids. V gave up 0 bases and J gave up 0 bases; unmatched junction bases: 5. Looked up from germline, CDR1 is LGHNA and CDR2 is YSLEER. The CDR3 region has the DNA TGCGCCAGCAGCCAAGAAGGGATAGCGGGGAGCACAGATACGCAGTATTTT. Amino acids: CASSQEGIAGSTDTQYF.

There are a few counts of this clone. The rearrangement uses TRBV4-2 and TRBJ2-5; D is uncertain. Germline values: CDR1 LGHNA, CDR2 YNFKEQ. The V and J ends lost 1 base and 1 base respectively, with 7 bases between them. This CDR3 has 14 amino acids. The CDR3 spells CASSQVGVQETQYF. Written as DNA, the CDR3 is TGTGCCAGCAGCCAAGTCGGCGTCCAAGAGACCCAGTACTTC.

DNA for the CDR3: TGTGCCAGTAGGGTGGTGGCAGGGCCACGAGATACGCAGTATTTT. Residues: CASRVVAGPRDTQYF. J is TRBJ2-3 and V is TRBV19, with D perhaps matching TRBD1 (5 bases). The CDR3 loop spans 15 amino acids. The V end was cut by 6 bases, the J end by 5 bases, with 18 bases between. Germline CDR1 is LNHDA and CDR2 is SQIVND (reference sequence).

This clone was seen more than once but under ten times. The V call is TRBV7-8, the J call TRBJ2-1; no reliable D call. CDR1 and CDR2 from the germline V gene are SGHVS and FQNEAQ. Trimming took 5 bases from V and 7 from J, leaving 12 bases between them. The CDR3 extends over 13 amino acids. The CDR3 nucleotides are TGTGCCAGCAGCAAAAGTACCACAAATGAGCAGTTCTTC. Translating gives CASSKSTTNEQFF.

There are a few counts of this clone. V is TRBV6-1 and J is TRBJ2-7; D is ambiguous. This CDR3 contains 13 residues. V was trimmed by 4 bases and J by 0 bases, leaving 7 bases between them. Germline CDR1 is MNHNS and CDR2 is SASEGT. The CDR3 DNA sequence: TGTGCCAGCAGTGCAACAGTCTCCTACGAGCAGTACGTC. Its protein is CASSATVSYEQYV.

The rearrangement joins TRBV4-3 to TRBJ1-6; no definite D call. CDR3 length: 15 amino acids. Looked up from germline, CDR1 is LGHNA and CDR2 is YSLEER. The V end lost 4 bases, the J end lost 7 bases, and 14 bases lay between the germline ends. CDR3 DNA sequence: TGCGCCAGCAGCCCCATTTACAGTTCCAATTCACCCCTCCACTTT. Translated, it gives CASSPIYSSNSPLHF.

The CDR3 here is CASSHLGLHLVAFF. The CDR3 DNA sequence: TGTGCCAGCAGCCACCTGGGACTGCACCTTGTGGCTTTCTTT. The rearrangement links TRBV4-2 to TRBJ1-1; a possible D gene is TRBD1 (5 bases). This CDR3 comprises 14 residues. CDR1 and CDR2 (germline): LGHNA, YNFKEQ. V dropped 3 bases and J dropped 11 bases, with 19 bases sitting between them.

V gene TRBV30 combines with J gene TRBJ1-1; D is uncertain. CDR1 is GTSNPN and CDR2 is SVGIG in the germline V gene (reference sequence). V lost 3 bases and J 5 bases, leaving 13 bases between the germline ends. The CDR3 runs 13 residues. The CDR3 region has the DNA TGTGCCTGGAGGTCGGGTGGGTATACTGAAGCTTTCTTT. Encoded protein: CAWRSGGYTEAFF.

The V call is TRBV11-2, the J call TRBJ1-3; 7 nucleotides match TRBD1. With V trimmed by 5 bases and J by 0 bases, 4 bases remained unmatched. Germline V gene sequence: CDR1 SGHAT, CDR2 FQNNGV. This CDR3 has 15 residues. This CDR3 is CASSQWDSSGNTIYF. The CDR3 region has the DNA TGTGCCAGCAGCCAATGGGACAGCTCTGGAAACACCATATATTTT.

This chain connects TRBV29-1 to TRBJ2-5, with 9 positions matching TRBD2. Unmatched junction bases numbered 5, after V lost 8 bases and J lost 4 bases. CDR1 is SQVTM, CDR2 ANQGSEA, per germline. The CDR3 is 12 amino acids. The CDR3 sequence: CSHLLAGETQYF. DNA of the CDR3: TGCAGCCATTTACTAGCGGGAGAGACCCAGTACTTC.